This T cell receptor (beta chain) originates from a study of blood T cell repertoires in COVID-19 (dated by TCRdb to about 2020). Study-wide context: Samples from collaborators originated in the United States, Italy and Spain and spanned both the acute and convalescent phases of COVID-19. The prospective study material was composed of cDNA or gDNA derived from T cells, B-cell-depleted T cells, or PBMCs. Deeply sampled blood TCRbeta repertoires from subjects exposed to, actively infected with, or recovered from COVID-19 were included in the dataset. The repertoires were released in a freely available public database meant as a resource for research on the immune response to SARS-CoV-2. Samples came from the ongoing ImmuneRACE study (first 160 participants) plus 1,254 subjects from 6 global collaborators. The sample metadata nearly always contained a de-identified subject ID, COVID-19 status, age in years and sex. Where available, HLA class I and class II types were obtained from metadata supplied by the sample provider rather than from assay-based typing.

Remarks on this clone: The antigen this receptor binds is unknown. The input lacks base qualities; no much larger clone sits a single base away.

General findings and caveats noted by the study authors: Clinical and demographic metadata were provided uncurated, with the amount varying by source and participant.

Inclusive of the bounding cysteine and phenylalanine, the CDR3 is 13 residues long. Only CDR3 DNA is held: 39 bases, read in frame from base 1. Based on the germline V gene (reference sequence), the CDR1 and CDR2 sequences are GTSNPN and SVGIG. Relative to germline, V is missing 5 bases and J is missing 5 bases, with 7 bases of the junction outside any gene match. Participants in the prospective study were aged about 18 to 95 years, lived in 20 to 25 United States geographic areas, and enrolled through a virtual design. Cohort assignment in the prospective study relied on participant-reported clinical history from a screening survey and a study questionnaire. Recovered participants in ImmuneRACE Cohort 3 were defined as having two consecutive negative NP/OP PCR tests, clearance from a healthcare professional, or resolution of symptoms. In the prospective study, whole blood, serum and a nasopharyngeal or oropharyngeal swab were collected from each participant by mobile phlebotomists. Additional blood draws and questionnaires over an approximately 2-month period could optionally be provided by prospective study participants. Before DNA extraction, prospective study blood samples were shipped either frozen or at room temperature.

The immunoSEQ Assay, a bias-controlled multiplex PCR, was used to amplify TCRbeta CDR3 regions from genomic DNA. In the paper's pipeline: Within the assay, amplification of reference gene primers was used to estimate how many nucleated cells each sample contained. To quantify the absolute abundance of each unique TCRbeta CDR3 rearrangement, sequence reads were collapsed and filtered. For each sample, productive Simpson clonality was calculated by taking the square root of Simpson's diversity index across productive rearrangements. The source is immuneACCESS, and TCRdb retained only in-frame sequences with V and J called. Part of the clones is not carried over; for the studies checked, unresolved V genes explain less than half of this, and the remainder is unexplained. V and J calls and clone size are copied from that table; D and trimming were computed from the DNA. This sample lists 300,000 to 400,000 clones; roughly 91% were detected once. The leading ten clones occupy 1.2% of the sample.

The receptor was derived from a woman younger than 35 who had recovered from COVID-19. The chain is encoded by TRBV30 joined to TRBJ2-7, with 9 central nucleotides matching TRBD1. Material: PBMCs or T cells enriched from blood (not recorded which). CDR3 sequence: CAWAWTGDHEQYF. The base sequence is TGTGCCTGGGCCTGGACAGGGGACCACGAGCAGTACTTC.